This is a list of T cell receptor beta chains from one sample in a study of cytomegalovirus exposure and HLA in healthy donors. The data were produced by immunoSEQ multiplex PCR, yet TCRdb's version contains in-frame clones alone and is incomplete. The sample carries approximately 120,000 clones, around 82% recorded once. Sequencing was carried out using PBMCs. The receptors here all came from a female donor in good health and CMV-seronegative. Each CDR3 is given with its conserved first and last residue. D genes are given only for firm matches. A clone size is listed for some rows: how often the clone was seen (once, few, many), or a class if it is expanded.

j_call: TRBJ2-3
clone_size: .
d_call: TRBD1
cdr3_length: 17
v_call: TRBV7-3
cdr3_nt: TGTGCCAGCAGCTTAACGGGGGACAGGGGGGGCACAGATACGCAGTATTTT
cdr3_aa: CASSLTGDRGGTDTQYF

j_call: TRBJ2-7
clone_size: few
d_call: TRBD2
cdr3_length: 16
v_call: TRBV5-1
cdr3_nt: TGCGCCAGCAGCGTAGCCACGGGAGCGGGGGCCTACGAGCAGTACTTC
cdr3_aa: CASSVATGAGAYEQYF

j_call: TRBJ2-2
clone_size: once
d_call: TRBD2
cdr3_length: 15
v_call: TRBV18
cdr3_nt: TGTGCCAGCTCACCAGTAGCGGGGGACACCGGGGAGCTGTTTTTT
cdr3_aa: CASSPVAGDTGELFF

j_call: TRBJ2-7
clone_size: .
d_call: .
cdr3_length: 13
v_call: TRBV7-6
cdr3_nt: TGTGCCAGCAGCTTAGTTGGCAGGGGCGAGCAGTACTTC
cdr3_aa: CASSLVGRGEQYF

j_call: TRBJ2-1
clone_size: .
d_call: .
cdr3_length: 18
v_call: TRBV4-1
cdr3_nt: TGCGCCAGCAGCCACCTTGGTGGGGGCCGTAGCTCCTACAATGAGCAGTTCTTC
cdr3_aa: CASSHLGGGRSSYNEQFF

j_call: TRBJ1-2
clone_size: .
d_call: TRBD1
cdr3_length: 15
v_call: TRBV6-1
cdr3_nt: TGTGCCAGCAGTGAAGCGGGACAGCTCAACTATGGCTACACCTTC
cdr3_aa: CASSEAGQLNYGYTF

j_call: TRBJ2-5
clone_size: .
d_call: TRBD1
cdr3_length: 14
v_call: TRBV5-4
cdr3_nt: TGTGCCAGCAGCCGAAACAGGGGGTTGGAGACCCAGTACTTC
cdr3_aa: CASSRNRGLETQYF

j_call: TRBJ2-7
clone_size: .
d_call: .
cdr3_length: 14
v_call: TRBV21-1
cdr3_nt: TGTGCCAGCACTTCGGACAGATGCACCTACGAGCAGTACTTC
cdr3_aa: CASTSDRCTYEQYF

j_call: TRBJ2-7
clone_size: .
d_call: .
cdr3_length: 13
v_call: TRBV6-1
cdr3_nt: TGTGCCAGCGGAACAGGAATGGAATACGAGCAGTACTTC
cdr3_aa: CASGTGMEYEQYF

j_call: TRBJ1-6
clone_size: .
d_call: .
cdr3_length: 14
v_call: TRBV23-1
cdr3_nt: TGCGCCAGCAGAAGACAGTTCTATAATTCACCCCTCCACTTT
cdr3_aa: CASRRQFYNSPLHF

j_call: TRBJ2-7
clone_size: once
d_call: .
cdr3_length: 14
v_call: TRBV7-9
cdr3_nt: TGTGCCAGCAGCTTAGAGCTGGGGGGCTACGAGCAGTACTTC
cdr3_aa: CASSLELGGYEQYF

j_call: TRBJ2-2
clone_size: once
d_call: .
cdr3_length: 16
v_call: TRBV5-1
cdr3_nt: TGCGCCAGCAGCTTGGTTCCAGGATCGAACACCGGGGAGCTGTTTTTT
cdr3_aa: CASSLVPGSNTGELFF

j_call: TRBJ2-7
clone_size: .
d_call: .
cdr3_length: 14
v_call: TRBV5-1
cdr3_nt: TGCGCCAGCAGGGTAAGAGACAGGTCCTACGAGCAGTACTTC
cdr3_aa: CASRVRDRSYEQYF

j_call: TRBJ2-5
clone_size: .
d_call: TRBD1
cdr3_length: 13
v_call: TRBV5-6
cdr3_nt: TGTGCCAGCAGTTTCGACAGGGAAGAGACCCAGTACTTC
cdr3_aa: CASSFDREETQYF

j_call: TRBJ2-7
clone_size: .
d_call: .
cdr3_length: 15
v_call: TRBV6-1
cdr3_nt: TGTGCCAGCAGTGTGGGGGCTAGCGGTTCCTACGAGCAGTACTTC
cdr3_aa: CASSVGASGSYEQYF

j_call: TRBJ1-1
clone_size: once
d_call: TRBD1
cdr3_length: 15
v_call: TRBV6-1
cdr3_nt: TGTGCCAGCAGTGAAGCTGGGACAGGCAACACTGAAGCTTTCTTT
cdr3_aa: CASSEAGTGNTEAFF

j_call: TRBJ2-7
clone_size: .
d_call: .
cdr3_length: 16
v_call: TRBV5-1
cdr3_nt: TGCGCCAGCAGCTTGGGTCCCGGCCAGGGCACGTACGAGCAGTACTTC
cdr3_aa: CASSLGPGQGTYEQYF

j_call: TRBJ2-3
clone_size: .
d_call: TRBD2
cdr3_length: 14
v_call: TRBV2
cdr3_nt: TGTGCCAGCAGTGAGCTAGCGGGAGGAGATACGCAGTATTTT
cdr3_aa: CASSELAGGDTQYF

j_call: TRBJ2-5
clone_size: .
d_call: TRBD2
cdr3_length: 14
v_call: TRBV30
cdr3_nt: TGTGCCTGGAGTGGACTAGCGGGGGGGGAGACCCAGTACTTC
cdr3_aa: CAWSGLAGGETQYF

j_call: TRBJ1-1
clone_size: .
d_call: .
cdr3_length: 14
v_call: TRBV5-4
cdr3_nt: TGTGCCAGCAGCTTAGGAGGGTCGGGATCTGAAGCTTTCTTT
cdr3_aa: CASSLGGSGSEAFF

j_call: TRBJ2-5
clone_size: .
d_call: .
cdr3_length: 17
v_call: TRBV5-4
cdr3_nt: TGTGCCAGCAGGGATGACCCTTTACAGGAGCCAAAAGAGACCCAGTACTTC
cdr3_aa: CASRDDPLQEPKETQYF

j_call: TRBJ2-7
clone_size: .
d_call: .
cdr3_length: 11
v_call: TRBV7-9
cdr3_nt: TGTGCCAGCAGCTTCGTTTACGAGCAGTACTTC
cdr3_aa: CASSFVYEQYF

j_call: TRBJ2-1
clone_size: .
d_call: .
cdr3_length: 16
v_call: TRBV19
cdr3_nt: TGTGCCAGTAGTATAGGTCGGGACTTAGGGGGGGGTGAGCAGTTCTTC
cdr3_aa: CASSIGRDLGGGEQFF

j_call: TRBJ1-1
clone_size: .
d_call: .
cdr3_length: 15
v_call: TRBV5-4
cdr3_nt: TGTGCCAGCAAGCGGGGGCGAGATATGAACACTGAAGCTTTCTTT
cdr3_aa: CASKRGRDMNTEAFF

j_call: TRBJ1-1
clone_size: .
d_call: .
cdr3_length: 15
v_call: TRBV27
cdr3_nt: TGTGCCAGCAGTTTTCGTCAGGGGTGGGGGACTGAAGCTTTCTTT
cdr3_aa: CASSFRQGWGTEAFF

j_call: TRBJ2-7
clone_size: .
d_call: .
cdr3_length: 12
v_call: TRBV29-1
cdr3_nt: TGCAGCGTCACAGGACAGCCTGGGGAGCAGTACTTC
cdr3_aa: CSVTGQPGEQYF

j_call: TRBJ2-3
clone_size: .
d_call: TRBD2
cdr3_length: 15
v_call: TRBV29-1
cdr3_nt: TGCAGCGTTGAAGATCTAGCGGGGTTGCCAGATACGCAGTATTTT
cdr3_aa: CSVEDLAGLPDTQYF

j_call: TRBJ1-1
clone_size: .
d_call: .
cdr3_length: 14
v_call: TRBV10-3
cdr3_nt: TGTGCCATCAGAGATAAACAGGGAAACACTGAAGCTTTCTTT
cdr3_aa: CAIRDKQGNTEAFF

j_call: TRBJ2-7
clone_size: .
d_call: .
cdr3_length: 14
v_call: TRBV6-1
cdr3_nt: TGTGCCAGCAGTGAATCTAGAAGAGGCTACGAGCAGTACTTC
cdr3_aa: CASSESRRGYEQYF

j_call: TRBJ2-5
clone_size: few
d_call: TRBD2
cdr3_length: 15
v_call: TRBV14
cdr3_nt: TGTGCCAGCAGCCAAGATATCGCTAGCGGGAGGACCCAGTACTTC
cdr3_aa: CASSQDIASGRTQYF

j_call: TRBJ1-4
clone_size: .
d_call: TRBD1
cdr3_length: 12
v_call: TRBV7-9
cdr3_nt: TGTGCCATCCCAGGGGGTAATGAAAAACTGTTTTTT
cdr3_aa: CAIPGGNEKLFF

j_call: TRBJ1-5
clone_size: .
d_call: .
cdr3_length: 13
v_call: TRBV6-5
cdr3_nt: TGTGCCAGCAGCGGAGATAGCAATCAGCCCCAGCATTTT
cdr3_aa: CASSGDSNQPQHF

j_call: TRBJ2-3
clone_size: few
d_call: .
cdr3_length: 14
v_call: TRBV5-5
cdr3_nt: TGTGCCAGCAGCTTGTGGAGCGACACAGATACGCAGTATTTT
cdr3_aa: CASSLWSDTDTQYF

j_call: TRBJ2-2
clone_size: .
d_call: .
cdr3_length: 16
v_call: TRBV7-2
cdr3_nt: TGTGCCAGCAGCCCAGGACGGAGGGTTTACACCGGGGAGCTGTTTTTT
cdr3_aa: CASSPGRRVYTGELFF

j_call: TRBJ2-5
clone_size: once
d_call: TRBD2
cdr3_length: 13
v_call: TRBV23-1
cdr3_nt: TGCGCCGGGAGCGGGGAGGGCCAGGAGACCCAGTACTTC
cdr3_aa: CAGSGEGQETQYF

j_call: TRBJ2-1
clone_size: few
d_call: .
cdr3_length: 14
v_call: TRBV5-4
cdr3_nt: TGTGCCAGCAGCTTGGCGACAGGCTACAATGAGCAGTTCTTC
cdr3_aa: CASSLATGYNEQFF

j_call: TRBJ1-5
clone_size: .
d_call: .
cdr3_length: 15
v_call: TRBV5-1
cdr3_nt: TGCGCCAGCAGCTTGGCCGGGGGGATTGGTCAGCCCCAGCATTTT
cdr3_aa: CASSLAGGIGQPQHF

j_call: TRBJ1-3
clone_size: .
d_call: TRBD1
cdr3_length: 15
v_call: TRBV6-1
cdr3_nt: TGTGCCAGCAACGGACAGGGGGCGTTTGGAAACACCATATATTTT
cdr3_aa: CASNGQGAFGNTIYF

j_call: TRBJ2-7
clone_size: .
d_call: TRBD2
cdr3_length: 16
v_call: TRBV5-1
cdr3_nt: TGCGCCAGCAGCTTGGGGGCCAGCGGGAGGAACTACGAGCAGTACTTC
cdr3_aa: CASSLGASGRNYEQYF

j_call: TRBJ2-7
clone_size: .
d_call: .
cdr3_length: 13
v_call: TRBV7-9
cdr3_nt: TGTGCCAGCAGCTCAAGCGTGGAACACGAGCAGTACTTC
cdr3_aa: CASSSSVEHEQYF

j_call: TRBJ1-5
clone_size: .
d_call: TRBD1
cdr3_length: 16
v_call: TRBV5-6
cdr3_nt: TGTGCCAGCAGCGATAACAGGGGATGGGGCAATCAGCCCCAGCATTTT
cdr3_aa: CASSDNRGWGNQPQHF

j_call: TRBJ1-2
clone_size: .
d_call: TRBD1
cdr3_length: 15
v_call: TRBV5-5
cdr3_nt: TGTGCCAGCAGCCAGGGGGCGACTACTAACTATGGCTACACCTTC
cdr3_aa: CASSQGATTNYGYTF

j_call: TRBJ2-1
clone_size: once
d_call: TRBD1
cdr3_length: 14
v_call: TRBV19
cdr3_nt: TGTGCCAGTAGCGACAGGGGGCGCGAGAATGAGCAGTTCTTC
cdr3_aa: CASSDRGRENEQFF

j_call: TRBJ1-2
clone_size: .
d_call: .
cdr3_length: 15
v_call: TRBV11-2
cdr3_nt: TGTGCCAGCAGCTTAGATCCAGGGACTAACTATGGCTACACCTTC
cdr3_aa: CASSLDPGTNYGYTF

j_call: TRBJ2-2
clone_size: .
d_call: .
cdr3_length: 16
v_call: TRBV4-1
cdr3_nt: TGCGCCAGCAGCCAAGTGAGGGACATTTTTTCCGGGGAGCTGTTTTTT
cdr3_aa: CASSQVRDIFSGELFF

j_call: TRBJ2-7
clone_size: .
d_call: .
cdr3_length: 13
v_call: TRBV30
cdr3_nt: TGTGCCTGGAGTGTTGGGACAAACTACGAGCAGTACTTC
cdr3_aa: CAWSVGTNYEQYF

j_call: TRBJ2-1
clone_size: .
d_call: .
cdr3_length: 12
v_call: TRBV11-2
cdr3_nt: TGTGCCAGCAGCTTCGCAGGCAATGAGCAGTTCTTC
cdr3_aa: CASSFAGNEQFF

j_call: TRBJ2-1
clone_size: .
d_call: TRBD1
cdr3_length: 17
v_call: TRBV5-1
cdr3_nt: TGCGCCAGCAGCTTGGGGCCGGGACAGGGGGCAGGTAATGAGCAGTTCTTC
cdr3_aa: CASSLGPGQGAGNEQFF

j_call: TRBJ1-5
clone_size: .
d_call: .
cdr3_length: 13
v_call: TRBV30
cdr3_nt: TGTGCCTGGGCAAACAGGGTGAACCAGCCCCAGCATTTT
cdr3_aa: CAWANRVNQPQHF

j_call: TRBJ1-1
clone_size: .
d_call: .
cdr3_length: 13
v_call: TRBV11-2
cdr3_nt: TGTGCCAGCAGCTTTATAGGGGACACTGAAGCTTTCTTT
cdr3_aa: CASSFIGDTEAFF

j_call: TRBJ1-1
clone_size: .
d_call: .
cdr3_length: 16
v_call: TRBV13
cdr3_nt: TGTGCCAGCAGCTTAGGCCGGGGGATCATGAACACTGAAGCTTTCTTT
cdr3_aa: CASSLGRGIMNTEAFF

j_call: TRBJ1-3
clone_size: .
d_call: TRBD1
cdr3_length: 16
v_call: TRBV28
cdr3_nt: TGTGCCAGCAGGACAGGGGGCACCGACTCTGGAAACACCATATATTTT
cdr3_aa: CASRTGGTDSGNTIYF

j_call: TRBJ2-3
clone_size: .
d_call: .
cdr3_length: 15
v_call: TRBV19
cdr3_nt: TGTGCCAGTAGATCCCGGGGGTCTAGCACAGATACGCAGTATTTT
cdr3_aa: CASRSRGSSTDTQYF

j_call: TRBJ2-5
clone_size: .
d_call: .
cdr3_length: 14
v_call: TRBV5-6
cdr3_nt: TGTGCCAGCAGCTTGGCCGGTCGCCTCGAGACCCAGTACTTC
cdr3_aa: CASSLAGRLETQYF

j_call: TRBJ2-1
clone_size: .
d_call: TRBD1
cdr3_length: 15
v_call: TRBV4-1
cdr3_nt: TGCGCCAGCGGGTTGGGGGACAGGGATGGCGATGAGCAGTTCTTC
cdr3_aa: CASGLGDRDGDEQFF

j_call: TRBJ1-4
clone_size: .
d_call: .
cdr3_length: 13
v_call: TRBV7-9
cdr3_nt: TGTGCCAGCAGCTTCCGACAGAGTGAAAAACTGTTTTTT
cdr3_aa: CASSFRQSEKLFF

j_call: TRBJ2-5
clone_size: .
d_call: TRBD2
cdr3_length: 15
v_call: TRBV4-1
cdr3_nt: TGCGCCAGCAGCAAGAGCGGGAGAAGGCGAGAGACCCAGTACTTC
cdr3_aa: CASSKSGRRRETQYF

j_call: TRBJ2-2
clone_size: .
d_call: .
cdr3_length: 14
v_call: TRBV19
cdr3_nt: TGTGCCAGTAGTGTGGGCCAGGGAATCGGGGAGCTGTTTTTT
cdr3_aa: CASSVGQGIGELFF